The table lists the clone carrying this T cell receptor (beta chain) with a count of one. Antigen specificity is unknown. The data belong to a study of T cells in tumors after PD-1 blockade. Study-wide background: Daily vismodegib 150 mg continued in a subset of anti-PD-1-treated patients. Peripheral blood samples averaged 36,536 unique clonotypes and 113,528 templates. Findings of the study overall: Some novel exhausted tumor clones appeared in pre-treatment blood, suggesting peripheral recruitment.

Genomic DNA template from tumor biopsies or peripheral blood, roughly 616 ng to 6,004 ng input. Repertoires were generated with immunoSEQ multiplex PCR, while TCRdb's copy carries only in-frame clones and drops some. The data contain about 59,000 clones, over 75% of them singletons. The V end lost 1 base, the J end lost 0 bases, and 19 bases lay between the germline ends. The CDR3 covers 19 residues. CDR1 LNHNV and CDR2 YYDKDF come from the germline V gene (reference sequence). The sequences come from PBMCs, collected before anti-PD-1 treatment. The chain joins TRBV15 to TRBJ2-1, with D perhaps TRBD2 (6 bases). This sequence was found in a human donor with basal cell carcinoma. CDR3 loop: CATSRVAAGSLSSYNEQFF. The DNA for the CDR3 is TGTGCCACCAGCAGAGTAGCGGCCGGTTCCTTAAGCTCCTACAATGAGCAGTTCTTC.